The T cell receptor beta chain under discussion was sequenced for a study of T cell responses to AZD1222 COVID-19 vaccine. The repertoire was sequenced with immunoSEQ multiplex PCR; TCRdb's copy has only in-frame clones and lacks some. The table records some 150,000 clones, more than 70% of them present only once. A note on this clone: Its specificity is unknown.

Overall study results and limits: Repertoire collection took place solely once the T cell response had peaked. A mostly white British donor set with more females was recruited, and clonal diversity was possibly underestimated. Dominant CD4 TCR responses targeted spike regions 160-218 and 743-854.

This TCR was recovered from an adult in good health. Sequencing was performed on peripheral blood, taken on day 0 of MenACWY control vaccination.

CDR3 in DNA: TGTGCCAGCGCCCGGGAGCGGGAACATGGCTACACCTTC. Protein product: CASAREREHGYTF. The chain uses TRBV7-3 and TRBJ1-2; D is undetermined. The CDR3 extends over 13 amino acids. Germline V CDR1 and CDR2: SGHTA, FQGTGA. V was trimmed by 8 bases and J by 6 bases, leaving 16 bases between them.